A single sample is the source of the 27 T cell receptor beta chains below, sequenced in a study of blood T cell repertoires in COVID-19 (dated by TCRdb to the early 2020s). The library relied on the immunoSEQ multiplex PCR assay. The clones in this table, taken by TCRdb from immuneACCESS, are in-frame only. Not every clone is retained; where verified, under half of the shortfall comes from an unresolved V gene, and the cause of the rest is unknown. Within this sample are 90,000 or so clones, with about 90% of them counted one time only. About 1.8% of the sample is taken by the ten largest. The source material was peripheral blood. The origin of the receptors is a human donor with active COVID-19. The donor label of this sample is uncertain.

CDR3 residues: CASSPHPPGTGDATNEKLFF. The CDR3 DNA is TGTGCCAGCAGCCCCCATCCTCCAGGGACAGGGGATGCAACTAATGAAAAACTGTTTTTT. V usage is TRBV6-6 and J usage is TRBJ1-4; 10 bases are shared with TRBD1. V gave up 6 bases and J gave up 0 bases; unmatched junction bases: 16. CDR1 and CDR2 from the germline V gene are MNHNY and SVGAGI (reference sequence). The CDR3 has 20 amino acids.

The V and J genes are TRBV14 and TRBJ2-3; D remains unclear. This CDR3 comprises 13 residues. Trimming removed 3 bases from V and 7 bases from J, with 11 bases in between. Germline-derived CDR1 and CDR2 are SGHDN and FVKESK. CDR3 sequence: CASSQLTSYTQYF. The CDR3 region has the DNA TGTGCCAGCAGCCAGCTGACAAGTTATACGCAGTATTTT.

V and J are TRBV24-1 and TRBJ2-5, with TRBD2 identical over 13 bases. Per the germline V gene, CDR1 is KGHDR and CDR2 is SFDVKD. V shed 4 bases, J shed 2 bases, and the junction held 6 bases outside the gene matches. The CDR3 totals 17 residues. This CDR3 is CATSETSGLAGQETQYF. CDR3 DNA: TGTGCCACCAGTGAAACATCGGGACTAGCGGGGCAAGAGACCCAGTACTTC.

This chain joins TRBV6-1 and TRBJ1-1; D remains ambiguous. There are 14 residues in the CDR3. Germline V gene sequence: CDR1 MNHNS, CDR2 SASEGT. V lost 3 bases to trimming and J lost 11 bases, with 19 bases between them. The CDR3 coding sequence is TGTGCCAGCAGTGAGGGAGAACCCCCTCCCGTTGCTTTCTTT. Translating gives CASSEGEPPPVAFF.

The V call is TRBV5-1, the J call TRBJ1-1, with a tentative D call TRBD1 (6 bases). Trimming took 3 bases from V and 8 from J, leaving 17 bases between them. The CDR3 consists of 14 residues. The V gene's germline CDR1 is SGHRS and CDR2 YFSETQ. The CDR3 coding sequence is TGCGCCAGCAGCTCGAGACAACAGGGAAAAGAAGCTTTCTTT. This translates into CASSSRQQGKEAFF.

This clone was seen a single time. This chain connects TRBV7-3 to TRBJ2-3; no reliable D call. Germline V gives CDR1 SGHTA, CDR2 FQGTGA. The CDR3 is 12 residues long. V was pared by 5 bases and J by 4 bases, with 7 bases between. CDR3 nucleotide sequence: TGTGCCAGCAGCGAGTCCCCAGATACGCAGTATTTT. Translating gives CASSESPDTQYF.

This sequence joins TRBV10-3 and TRBJ1-5; D perhaps matches TRBD1 (5 bases). Trimming pared 0 bases from V and 2 bases from J, leaving 17 bases between. Germline CDR1 ENHRY, CDR2 SYGVKD. This CDR3 comprises 18 residues. CDR3 protein: CAISESMPPGGGNQPQHF. For the CDR3, the DNA is TGTGCCATCAGTGAGTCGATGCCCCCGGGGGGGGGCAATCAGCCCCAGCATTTT.

This chain joins TRBV5-1 and TRBJ1-1; possibly TRBD1 for D (6 bases). The CDR3 totals 14 residues. CDR1 and CDR2 (germline): SGHRS, YFSETQ. Trimming shortened V by 2 bases and J by 3 bases, and 11 bases separated the two germline ends. CDR3 loop: CASSFGEGDTEAFF. Here the CDR3 DNA reads TGCGCCAGCAGCTTCGGGGAGGGGGACACTGAAGCTTTCTTT.

Written as DNA, the CDR3 is TGTGCCAGCAGCTTCGGGACTAGCGGGTTCACAGATACGCAGTATTTT. Amino acid sequence: CASSFGTSGFTDTQYF. The rearrangement joins TRBV7-9 to TRBJ2-3; TRBD2 aligns across 12 bases. The CDR3 totals 16 residues. Germline CDR1 SEHNR, CDR2 FQNEAQ (reference sequence). V lost 3 bases and J lost 2; bases outside the gene matches: 3.

This clone has more than one count but fewer than ten. This CDR3 is CASSGTDTNTIYF. The CDR3 DNA is TGTGCCAGCAGTGGGACAGACACTAACACCATATATTTT. The genes are TRBV6-1 and TRBJ1-3, with D perhaps TRBD1 (6 bases). Trimming took off 4 bases at V and 7 bases at J, with 11 bases between the two ends. This CDR3 comprises 13 residues. Per the germline V gene, CDR1 is MNHNS and CDR2 is SASEGT.

J is TRBJ1-1 and V is TRBV13; no firm D call. The CDR3 is 17 residues long. The V and J ends lost 1 base and 0 bases respectively, with 15 bases between them. Germline V lookup: CDR1 PRHDT, CDR2 FYEKMQ (reference sequence). The CDR3 spells CASSLAQGGSMNTEAFF. The CDR3 nucleotides read TGTGCCAGCAGCTTAGCCCAAGGTGGGAGTATGAACACTGAAGCTTTCTTT. The whole variable domain, remainder taken from reference TRBV13 and TRBJ1-1, is AAGVIQSPRHLIKEKRETATLKCYPIPRHDTVYWYQQGPGQDPQFLISFYEKMQSDKGSIPDRFSAQQFSDYHSELNMSSLELGDSALYFCASSLAQGGSMNTEAFFGQGTRLTVV.

The chain uses TRBV6-4 and TRBJ2-1, with TRBD2 matching 9 bases. The length of the CDR3 is 15 residues. The germline CDR1 and CDR2 sequences are MRHNA and SNTAGT. With V trimmed by 2 bases and J by 5 bases, 4 bases remained unmatched. CDR3 region: CASSDGLAGNNEQFF. The CDR3 nucleotides read TGTGCCAGCAGTGACGGCCTAGCGGGGAACAATGAGCAGTTCTTC.

The V gene is TRBV9, the J gene TRBJ2-2; 8 bases line up with TRBD1. From germline, CDR1 is SGDLS and CDR2 YYNGEE. The CDR3 is made up of 15 amino acids. V dropped 4 bases and J dropped 7; count of bases not matched to a gene: 9. The CDR3 here is CASSQTDRVIGELFF. The CDR3 bases are TGTGCCAGCAGCCAGACGGACAGGGTCATCGGGGAGCTGTTTTTT.

The V call is TRBV18, the J call TRBJ1-6; 8 bases match TRBD1. CDR1 is KGHSH and CDR2 is LQKENI in the germline V gene. Trimming cost V 3 bases and J 8 bases; bases outside gene matches: 9. This CDR3 spans 16 amino acids. The DNA for the CDR3 is TGTGCCAGCTCACCCCGAAGCAGGGGGCAAGATTCACCCCTCCACTTT. The encoded protein is CASSPRSRGQDSPLHF.

This rearrangement joins TRBV5-6 to TRBJ2-6, with TRBD1 identical over 12 bases. With 2 bases clipped from V and 0 bases from J, the junction kept 3 bases outside the gene matches. The CDR3 loop spans 18 amino acids. From germline, CDR1 is SGHDT and CDR2 YYEEEE. The CDR3 sequence: CASSLGTGGPSGANVLTF. CDR3 nucleotide sequence: TGTGCCAGCAGCTTAGGGACAGGGGGCCCCTCTGGGGCCAACGTCCTGACTTTC.

This rearrangement joins TRBV4-1 to TRBJ1-1; perhaps TRBD1 as D (6 bases). Germline CDR1 is MGHRA and CDR2 is YSYEKL. Trimming cost V 1 base and J 6 bases, with 9 bases left between them. This CDR3 has 13 residues. CDR3 sequence (DNA): TGCGCCAGCAGCCAAGTCGGGACATCTGAAGCTTTCTTT. It codes for CASSQVGTSEAFF.

The chain employs TRBV6-6 and TRBJ1-5; D is undetermined. The germline V gene has CDR1 MNHNY and CDR2 SVGAGI (reference sequence). The CDR3 length is 14 residues. Trimming left V 6 bases short and J 1 base short, with 10 bases between. The CDR3 loop is CASRPDTSNQPQHF. The CDR3 DNA sequence: TGTGCCAGCAGGCCAGACACGAGCAATCAGCCCCAGCATTTT.

This chain uses TRBV7-2 with TRBJ2-1, with unresolved D. CDR1 and CDR2 (germline): SGHTA, FQGNSA. The CDR3 has 16 amino acids. Trimming left V 5 bases short and J 0 bases short, with 14 bases between. The DNA for the CDR3 is TGTGCCAGCAGCCCTATCCAGGCCAGCTCCTACAATGAGCAGTTCTTC. It yields the protein CASSPIQASSYNEQFF.

The chain uses TRBV5-1 and TRBJ1-5, with 11 nucleotides matching TRBD1. Germline V gives CDR1 SGHRS, CDR2 YFSETQ. V shed 4 bases and J 4 bases; nucleotides not matched to a gene: 4. CDR3 size: 15 residues. CDR3 nucleotides: TGCGCCAGCAGCCCGGGACAGGGGGTGAATCAGCCCCAGCATTTT. This gives the protein CASSPGQGVNQPQHF.

The rearrangement joins TRBV7-2 to TRBJ1-2; D might be TRBD1 (6 bases). Germline V gene sequence: CDR1 SGHTA, CDR2 FQGNSA. V was pared by 4 bases and J by 0 bases, with 9 bases between. The CDR3 loop spans 14 amino acids. CDR3 sequence (DNA): TGTGCCAGCAGCTCACAGGGAGCTAACTATGGCTACACCTTC. Protein: CASSSQGANYGYTF. Together with reference TRBV7-2 and TRBJ1-2, the CDR3 gives the full variable domain: GAGVSQSPSNKVTEKGKDVELRCDPISGHTALYWYRQSLGQGLEFLIYFQGNSAPDKSGLPSDRFSAERTGGSVSTLTIQRTQQEDSAVYLCASSSQGANYGYTFGSGTRLTVV.

The chain employs TRBV14 and TRBJ1-5; D is perhaps TRBD1 (6 bases). This CDR3 comprises 14 residues. Trimming cost V 4 bases and J 7 bases, with 14 bases left between them. Germline loops: CDR1 SGHDN, CDR2 FVKESK. CDR3 DNA sequence: TGTGCCAGCAGCCCCGGACAGCCGCAACAGCCCCAGCATTTT. Its protein product is CASSPGQPQQPQHF.

On this clone itself: The same CDR3 is also encoded by other DNA sequences in this sample. V usage is TRBV6-5 and J usage is TRBJ2-3; 7 bases map to TRBD1. From germline, CDR1 is MNHEY and CDR2 SVGAGI. This CDR3 spans 15 amino acids. After removal of 4 bases from V and 0 bases from J, the junction contained 4 bases not matched to a gene. CDR3 nucleotide sequence: TGTGCCAGCAGTTGGTCAGGGGGAAGCACAGATACGCAGTATTTT. The encoded protein is CASSWSGGSTDTQYF.

The chain joins TRBV6-1 to TRBJ2-5, with 7 bases identical to TRBD1. Unmatched junction bases numbered 3, after V lost 0 bases and J lost 2 bases. Germline values: CDR1 MNHNS, CDR2 SASEGT. The CDR3 length is 15 residues. Here the CDR3 reads CASSEAGQTQETQYF. The CDR3 DNA reads TGTGCCAGCAGTGAAGCGGGACAGACTCAAGAGACCCAGTACTTC.

The genes are TRBV6-4 and TRBJ2-2, with 8 nucleotides matching TRBD1. The CDR3 is 15 residues long. Germline loops: CDR1 MRHNA, CDR2 SNTAGT. Unmatched junction bases numbered 5, after V lost 2 bases and J lost 6 bases. DNA for the CDR3: TGTGCCAGCAGTGACGGGCAGGGGGCCGCCGGGGAGCTGTTTTTT. Translated: CASSDGQGAAGELFF.

This chain connects TRBV19 to TRBJ2-2, with 7 bases lining up with TRBD1. This CDR3 contains 14 residues. Losses at the gene ends were 6 bases for V and 5 bases for J; bases not matched to a gene: 6. Germline CDR1 is LNHDA and CDR2 is SQIVND (reference sequence). The DNA of the CDR3 is TGTGCCAGTAGCAACCAGGGGGTTACCGGGGAGCTGTTTTTT. Its translation: CASSNQGVTGELFF.

This clone is a singleton in its sample. This chain links TRBV19 with TRBJ2-1; 12 nucleotides line up with TRBD1. CDR1 and CDR2 from the germline V gene are LNHDA and SQIVND (reference sequence). The CDR3 is made up of 14 amino acids. J was trimmed by 15 bases and V by 4 bases; bases with no gene match: 10. CDR3: CASSTYGTGGARFF. CDR3 DNA sequence: TGTGCCAGTAGTACCTATGGGACAGGGGGCGCTCGGTTCTTC.

The rearrangement joins TRBV4-3 to TRBJ2-1; 11 bases are a match to TRBD2. After removal of 0 bases from V and 8 bases from J, the junction contained 9 bases not matched to a gene. The germline V gene has CDR1 LGHNA and CDR2 YSLEER. The CDR3 spans 17 residues. The DNA for the CDR3 is TGCGCCAGCAGCCAAGATAACCGGCTAGCGGGGGGAGATGAGCAGTTCTTC. Protein product: CASSQDNRLAGGDEQFF.